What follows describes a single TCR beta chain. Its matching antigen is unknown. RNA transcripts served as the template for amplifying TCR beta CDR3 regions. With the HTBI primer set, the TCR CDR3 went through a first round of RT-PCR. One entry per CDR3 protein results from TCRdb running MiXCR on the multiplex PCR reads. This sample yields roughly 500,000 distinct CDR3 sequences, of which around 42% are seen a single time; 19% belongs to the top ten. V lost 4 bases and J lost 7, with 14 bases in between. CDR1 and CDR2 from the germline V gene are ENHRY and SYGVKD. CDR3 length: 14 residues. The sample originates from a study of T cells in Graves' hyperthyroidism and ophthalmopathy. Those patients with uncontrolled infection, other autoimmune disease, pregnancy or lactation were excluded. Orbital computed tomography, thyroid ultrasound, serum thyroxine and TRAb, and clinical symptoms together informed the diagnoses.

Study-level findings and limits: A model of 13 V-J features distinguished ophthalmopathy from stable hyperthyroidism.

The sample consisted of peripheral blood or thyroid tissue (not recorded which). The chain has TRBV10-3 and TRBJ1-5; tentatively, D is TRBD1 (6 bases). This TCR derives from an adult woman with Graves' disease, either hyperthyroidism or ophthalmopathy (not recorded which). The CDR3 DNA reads TGTGCCATCAGTGTAGGGGGGGCCAACCAGCCCCAGCATTTT. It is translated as CAISVGGANQPQHF.